This T cell receptor (beta chain) is from a study of cytomegalovirus exposure and HLA in healthy donors. Vbeta (60) and Jbeta (13) primers were used in the PCR. Sequenced by immunoSEQ multiplex PCR; TCRdb stores in-frame clones only, minus some. The sample has around 170,000 clones; approximately 78% are singletons. This clone showed up just once. Its antigen is undetermined. V dropped 5 bases and J dropped 9 bases, with 20 bases sitting between them. The CDR3 is 16 residues long. Per the germline V gene, CDR1 is MGHDK and CDR2 is SYGVNS. Study-level results: Within a later analysis, the majority of CMV-associated TCR beta chains appeared HLA-restricted.

The receptor comes from a woman younger than 35 in good health and CMV-seronegative. This chain links TRBV25-1 with TRBJ1-6, with unresolved D. The material sequenced was PBMCs. This chain's CDR3 is CASSIPGSSGGSPLHF. The CDR3 coding sequence is TGTGCCAGCAGTATCCCCGGGAGCTCCGGAGGTTCACCCCTCCACTTT.